These 32 T cell receptor beta chains were sequenced from one sample in a study of identical twins. TCRdb reprocessed the 5' RACE reads with MiXCR, giving one entry per CDR3 protein. The sample carries about 550,000 distinct CDR3 sequences, approximately 20% recorded once. The sample also formed part of further work on yellow fever vaccine responses in identical twins.

Source material: CD4+ T cells sorted from blood. The receptors come from a woman younger than 35 in good health.

This clonotype showed up just a few times. The chain joins TRBV12-3 or TRBV12-4 to TRBJ1-1; D remains unclear. This CDR3 region has 14 residues. V lost 5 bases, J lost 2 bases, and 12 bases lay in between. CDR3 coding DNA: TGTGCCAGCAGTGCGCGTCAGGTAAACACTGAAGCTTTCTTT. Protein sequence: CASSARQVNTEAFF.

This clonotype turned up a few times. The chain combines TRBV7-2 with TRBJ2-2; D gene ambiguous. CDR1 and CDR2 (germline): SGHTA, FQGNSA. The V end lost 5 bases, the J end lost 0 bases, and 13 bases lay between the germline ends. The CDR3 consists of 16 residues. The DNA of the CDR3 is TGTGCCAGCAGCCAGCAGCCGATCGCGAACACCGGGGAGCTGTTTTTT. It translates to CASSQQPIANTGELFF.

The rearrangement joins TRBV20-1 to TRBJ2-1; maybe TRBD1 (5 bases). Between the trimmed V and J ends, which lost 3 bases and 10 bases, there was a span of 10 bases. Germline V gene data show CDR1 as DFQATT and CDR2 as SNEGSKA (reference sequence). The CDR3 is 11 residues long. CDR3: CSASLGREQFF. The CDR3 DNA reads as TGCAGTGCTAGTCTGGGGCGAGAGCAGTTCTTC.

This chain joins TRBV20-1 and TRBJ2-5; D may match TRBD1 or TRBD2 (6 bases each). CDR1 and CDR2 (germline): DFQATT, SNEGSKA (reference sequence). Trimming stripped 1 base from V and 7 bases from J, with 19 bases between. The CDR3 loop spans 15 amino acids. CDR3 bases: TGCAGTGCTAGAGCATCGACAGGCCTCGGGGGGACCCAGTACTTC. Amino acid sequence: CSARASTGLGGTQYF.

This chain joins TRBV6-1 and TRBJ2-5; 13 positions match TRBD2. Germline CDR1 and CDR2: MNHNS and SASEGT. The CDR3 runs 17 residues. Trimming removed 5 bases from V and 4 bases from J; junction bases left unmatched: 10. The CDR3 bases are TGTGCCAGCAGTCAAGGACTAGCGGGAGTCGGGGGAGAGACCCAGTACTTC. Amino acid sequence: CASSQGLAGVGGETQYF.

The chain employs TRBV29-1 and TRBJ1-2, with D unclear. V was clipped by 0 bases and J by 6 bases, with 8 bases between them. CDR1 and CDR2 (germline): SQVTM, ANQGSEA. The CDR3 has 12 residues. As DNA, the CDR3 is TGCAGCGTTGAAGAAGGTGGCAATGGCTACACCTTC. It is translated as CSVEEGGNGYTF.

This clonotype was counted between two and nine times. The chain employs TRBV4-1 and TRBJ2-7; 10 bases are a match to TRBD2. The CDR3 sequence is 18 residues long. CDR1 and CDR2 (germline): MGHRA, YSYEKL. J gave up 0 bases and V 1 base, and 9 bases lay outside the gene matches. The CDR3 DNA is TGCGCCAGCAGCCAAGTGGGGATGTGGACTAGCGGCTCCTACGAGCAGTACTTC. Translation: CASSQVGMWTSGSYEQYF.

There are a few counts of this clonotype. The chain links TRBV5-1 to TRBJ2-2; the match to TRBD1 covers 7 bases. This CDR3 spans 14 amino acids. The junction had 7 bases not matched to a gene; V was cut back by 4 bases and J by 7 bases. CDR1 and CDR2 (germline): SGHRS, YFSETQ. CDR3 DNA sequence: TGCGCCAGCAGCCCAACAGGGGTTAGCGGGGAGCTGTTTTTT. Protein sequence: CASSPTGVSGELFF.

In DNA form, the CDR3 reads TGTGCCAGCAGCCGACTAGCGGGGGGAACCAACAATGAGCAGTTCTTC. Amino acids: CASSRLAGGTNNEQFF. The chain employs TRBV7-9 and TRBJ2-1; 13 bases align to TRBD2. CDR3 length equals 16 residues. V lost 5 bases, J lost 5 bases, and 6 bases stayed unmatched. Germline assignment: CDR1 SEHNR and CDR2 FQNEAQ (reference sequence).

CDR3 coding DNA: TGTGCCAGCAGCCCGGAAGTTGGGACGGCTGTACTTCGGTACTTC. This gives the protein CASSPEVGTAVLRYF. The rearrangement joins TRBV3-1 to TRBJ2-7, with D possibly being TRBD1 or TRBD2 (5 bases each). Trimming removed 4 bases at V and 12 bases at J, with 25 bases between. In germline, CDR1 is LGHDT, CDR2 YNNKEL (reference sequence). This CDR3 has 15 amino acids.

This sequence joins TRBV7-6 and TRBJ2-3, with 8 bases fitting TRBD2. The CDR3 consists of 17 residues. V gave up 0 bases and J gave up 3 bases; unmatched junction bases: 8. CDR1 SGHVS and CDR2 FNYEAQ come from the germline V gene. In nucleotides, the CDR3 is TGTGCCAGCAGCTTAGCCTCCAGCGGGAGTTGGACAGATACGCAGTATTTT. It is translated as CASSLASSGSWTDTQYF.

The CDR3 bases are TGTGCCACCAGTGATTTACTCGTCTATGAGCAGTTCTTC. Its translation: CATSDLLVYEQFF. This chain joins TRBV24-1 and TRBJ2-1; D unclear. Germline V gene sequence: CDR1 KGHDR, CDR2 SFDVKD. The CDR3 is 13 amino acids. V was cut by 1 base and J by 8 bases, with 8 bases left in between.

This chain connects TRBV5-5 to TRBJ1-4; tentatively, D is TRBD1 (5 bases). The CDR3 is made up of 15 amino acids. Germline CDR1 and CDR2: SGHKS and YYEKEE (reference sequence). Trimming took off 5 bases at V and 7 bases at J, with 18 bases between the two ends. CDR3 sequence reads: CASRPGGTAGEKLFF. The CDR3 DNA is TGTGCCAGCAGACCGGGGGGGACGGCGGGTGAAAAACTGTTTTTT. The whole variable domain, remainder taken from reference TRBV5-5 and TRBJ1-4, is DAGVTQSPTHLIKTRGQQVTLRCSPISGHKSVSWYQQVLGQGPQFIFQYYEKEERGRGNFPDRFSARQFPNYSSELNVNALLLGDSALYLCASRPGGTAGEKLFFGSGTQLSVL.

CDR3 sequence (DNA): TGTGCCAGCAGCTTGGATCTGGCGGGACCTTACGAGCAGTACTTC. Translating it yields CASSLDLAGPYEQYF. The J gene is TRBJ2-7, the V gene TRBV11-2, with a weak D call TRBD2 (6 bases). The CDR3 consists of 15 residues. Germline CDR1 reads SGHAT; CDR2 reads FQNNGV. Trimming took off 3 bases at V and 4 bases at J, with 16 bases between the two ends.

CDR3 region: CASSLAMGGGFSYNEQFF. CDR3 nucleotide sequence: TGTGCCAGCAGCTTAGCAATGGGGGGGGGTTTCTCCTACAATGAGCAGTTCTTC. J is TRBJ2-1 and V is TRBV7-2; 7 nucleotides agree with TRBD2. The CDR3 has 18 residues. Germline V gene data show CDR1 as SGHTA and CDR2 as FQGNSA. Trimming cost V 0 bases and J 0 bases; bases outside gene matches: 8.

This clonotype was detected ten times or more. The chain links TRBV29-1 to TRBJ2-3; D is possibly TRBD1 or TRBD2 (5 bases each). The V gene lost 6 bases and the J gene lost 5 bases, with 18 bases spanning the gap. CDR1 and CDR2 from the germline V gene are SQVTM and ANQGSEA. The CDR3 covers 14 residues. CDR3 loop: CSVRGLTQGDTQYF. The CDR3 DNA follows: TGCAGCGTCCGTGGACTTACCCAGGGAGATACGCAGTATTTT.

The chain links TRBV12-3 or TRBV12-4 to TRBJ2-3; D possibly uses TRBD1 or TRBD2 (5 bases each). Trimming took off 4 bases at V and 1 base at J, with 15 bases between the two ends. The CDR3 sequence is 16 residues long. CDR3 sequence reads: CASSSIGARGTDTQYF. CDR3 coding DNA: TGTGCCAGCAGTTCTATCGGGGCGAGGGGCACAGATACGCAGTATTTT.

The table lists this clonotype with a few counts. The CDR3 is CASSLRTSGRFVTKNIQYF. In nucleotides, the CDR3 is TGTGCCAGCAGCCTCCGGACTAGCGGGAGATTTGTAACCAAAAACATTCAGTACTTC. V usage is TRBV9 and J usage is TRBJ2-4; 13 bases are shared with TRBD2. The CDR3 sequence is 19 residues long. V lost 4 bases, J lost 2 bases, and 12 bases stayed unmatched. Germline CDR1 reads SGDLS; CDR2 reads YYNGEE.

V usage is TRBV9 and J usage is TRBJ2-1; perhaps TRBD2 as D (5 bases). The CDR3 is 16 residues long. Germline CDR1 is SGDLS and CDR2 is YYNGEE. Between the trimmed V and J ends, which lost 0 bases and 0 bases, there was a span of 10 bases. DNA of the CDR3: TGTGCCAGCAGCGTAGGAGCGGATAGCTCCTACAATGAGCAGTTCTTC. Protein product: CASSVGADSSYNEQFF.

The chain combines TRBV10-3 with TRBJ1-2; 9 bases line up with TRBD1. Germline CDR1 ENHRY, CDR2 SYGVKD. V trimming: 6 bases; J trimming: 6 bases; junction bases outside the gene matches: 8. The length of the CDR3 is 14 residues. CDR3 protein: CAISPGQGSNGYTF. The DNA for the CDR3 is TGTGCCATCAGCCCGGGACAGGGCTCTAATGGCTACACCTTC.

The gene calls are TRBV29-1 and TRBJ2-2; 7 positions match TRBD2. The V segment lost 6 bases and the J segment 4 bases; nucleotides outside the gene matches: 14. Germline assignment: CDR1 SQVTM and CDR2 ANQGSEA. The CDR3 extends over 16 amino acids. DNA of the CDR3: TGCAGCGTGGCGGGAGTGATTACCGGCAGCACCGGGGAGCTGTTTTTT. Translated, it gives CSVAGVITGSTGELFF.

This clonotype was found a few times. This chain connects TRBV20-1 to TRBJ1-4; D gene unclear. There are 14 residues in the CDR3. The V gene lost 5 bases and the J gene lost 0 bases, with 10 bases spanning the gap. The V gene's germline CDR1 is DFQATT and CDR2 SNEGSKA (reference sequence). CDR3 nucleotide sequence: TGCAGTGCTCTTGATCCCTCAACTAATGAAAAACTGTTTTTT. As protein: CSALDPSTNEKLFF.

The chain uses TRBV6-6 and TRBJ2-5, with D unresolved. With 2 bases removed from V and 0 bases from J, the gap between germline ends came to 4 bases. The length of the CDR3 is 13 residues. In germline, CDR1 is MNHNY, CDR2 SVGAGI (reference sequence). CDR3 amino acids: CASSYTYQETQYF. CDR3 nucleotide sequence: TGTGCCAGCAGTTACACGTACCAAGAGACCCAGTACTTC.

In this sample, this clonotype turned up a few times. This chain connects TRBV5-1 to TRBJ2-5; 9 nucleotides agree with TRBD1. The V gene end was trimmed by 9 bases and the J gene end by 5 bases; junction bases not matched to a gene: 8. This CDR3 has 13 amino acids. Germline CDR1 is SGHRS and CDR2 is YFSETQ. CDR3 coding DNA: TGCGCCACCACAGGGGGCAATGGGGAGACCCAGTACTTC. Translated, it gives CATTGGNGETQYF.

This clonotype was observed a few times. The chain uses TRBV7-9 and TRBJ2-3, with a weak D call TRBD1 (6 bases). V lost 5 bases, J lost 1 base, and 13 bases lay in between. CDR1 SEHNR and CDR2 FQNEAQ come from the germline V gene (reference sequence). CDR3 length: 15 amino acids. This CDR3 is CASSGRDTRTDTQYF. The DNA of the CDR3 is TGTGCCAGCAGCGGTCGGGACACCCGCACAGATACGCAGTATTTT.

This clonotype has only a few counts. This rearrangement joins TRBV27 to TRBJ2-1; D could derive from TRBD1 or TRBD2 (7 bases each). The CDR3 runs to 15 residues. V was cut by 1 base and J by 7 bases, with 14 bases left in between. Germline lookup yields CDR1 MNHEY and CDR2 SMNVEV (reference sequence). CDR3 region: CASSLWEGAANEQFF. In DNA form, the CDR3 reads TGTGCCAGCAGTTTATGGGAGGGGGCGGCGAATGAGCAGTTCTTC.

This clonotype turned up a few times. The chain couples TRBV5-1 to TRBJ2-1, with D perhaps TRBD2 (7 bases). Looked up from germline, CDR1 is SGHRS and CDR2 is YFSETQ. This CDR3 contains 17 residues. V lost 0 bases to trimming and J lost 7 bases, with 20 bases between them. The CDR3 loop is CASSLEPPRGPGNEQFF. CDR3 bases: TGCGCCAGCAGCTTGGAGCCCCCGCGGGGGCCCGGGAATGAGCAGTTCTTC. Combining the CDR3 with reference TRBV5-1 and TRBJ2-1 gives the whole variable domain KAGVTQTPRYLIKTRGQQVTLSCSPISGHRSVSWYQQTPGQGLQFLFEYFSETQRNKGNFPGRFSGRQFSNSRSEMNVSTLELGDSALYLCASSLEPPRGPGNEQFFGPGTRLTVL.

This clonotype was observed a handful of times. V is TRBV28 and J is TRBJ2-1; possibly TRBD2 for D (6 bases). The V and J ends lost 4 bases and 7 bases respectively, with 14 bases between them. CDR3 size: 14 residues. CDR1 MDHEN and CDR2 SYDVKM come from the germline V gene. DNA of the CDR3: TGTGCCAGCAGTTCGCCCGGGGGTTATAATGAGCAGTTCTTC. It specifies CASSSPGGYNEQFF.

The rearrangement uses TRBV10-3 and TRBJ2-3; 9 bases fit TRBD1. The germline gives CDR1 ENHRY, CDR2 SYGVKD. V gave up 4 bases and J gave up 3 bases; unmatched junction bases: 5. This CDR3 has 15 residues. The CDR3 DNA reads TGTGCCATCAGTGCGACGGGACAGGGAACAGATACGCAGTATTTT. Protein sequence: CAISATGQGTDTQYF.

In this sample, this clonotype turned up a few times. The gene calls are TRBV28 and TRBJ1-2, with D possibly matching TRBD1 (6 bases). Trimming took 2 bases from V and 8 from J, leaving 12 bases between them. The CDR3 covers 13 residues. Germline loops: CDR1 MDHEN, CDR2 SYDVKM. The CDR3 DNA reads TGTGCCAGCAGTTTAAACAGGGTCGACGGCTACACCTTC. Translation: CASSLNRVDGYTF.

The J gene is TRBJ2-1, the V gene TRBV29-1; the D gene is possibly TRBD1 (5 bases). The germline V gene has CDR1 SQVTM and CDR2 ANQGSEA. Deletions cut 4 bases from V and 0 bases from J, with 10 bases between. CDR3 size: 14 residues. The CDR3 here is CSVAQGFSYNEQFF. The CDR3 nucleotides are TGCAGCGTTGCTCAGGGATTCTCCTACAATGAGCAGTTCTTC.

This clonotype showed up just once. V and J are TRBV10-3 and TRBJ2-7; D is perhaps TRBD1 (6 bases). Per germline, CDR1 ENHRY and CDR2 SYGVKD. V gave up 4 bases and J gave up 4 bases, with 17 bases separating them. The CDR3 consists of 15 residues. CDR3 sequence reads: CAISAGTLQGYEQYF. CDR3 DNA sequence: TGTGCCATCAGTGCGGGGACACTTCAGGGGTACGAGCAGTACTTC.